Listed here are 3 T cell receptor beta chains from one sample, sequenced in a study of T cell repertoires in cytomegalovirus infection. TCRdb analysed the reads with MiXCR anew, one entry per CDR3 protein. The table shows 300,000 to 400,000 distinct CDR3 sequences, with over 7.5% occurring only once. The sample was PBMCs. Receptor source: a human donor in good health (CMV status not recorded). Some clones in this sample may be carry-over from other donors' samples.

This clonotype was recorded many times. The rearrangement joins TRBV6-5 to TRBJ2-1; D gene unclear. V lost 5 bases, J lost 5 bases, and 4 bases lay in between. This CDR3 spans 11 amino acids. The germline CDR1 and CDR2 sequences are MNHEY and SVGAGI. The CDR3 nucleotides are TGTGCCAGCAGTCAAAACAATGAGCAGTTCTTC. Its protein product is CASSQNNEQFF.

Ten or more counts support this clonotype. V gene TRBV7-9 combines with J gene TRBJ2-1; 12 positions agree with TRBD2. The CDR3 consists of 18 residues. Looked up from germline, CDR1 is SEHNR and CDR2 is FQNEAQ (reference sequence). V shed 3 bases, J shed 7 bases, and the junction held 13 bases outside the gene matches. The CDR3 DNA is TGTGCCAGCAGCTTCCCTCGGAGACTAGCGGGAGTTAGAAATGAGCAGTTCTTC. Encoded protein: CASSFPRRLAGVRNEQFF.

A remark on this clonotype: This could be a read error, since a much larger clone is one nucleotide away. V gene TRBV6-2 or TRBV6-3 combines with J gene TRBJ1-1; a possible D gene is TRBD1 (5 bases). The CDR3 is made up of 17 amino acids. Germline assignment: CDR1 MNHEY and CDR2 SVGEGT. The DNA for the CDR3 is TGTGCCAGCAGTTACTCGGGACTGCCAAACTTGAACACTAAAGCTTTCTTT. This encodes CASSYSGLPNLNTKAFF.